This entry concerns a single T cell receptor beta chain. This record belongs to a study of cytomegalovirus exposure and HLA in healthy donors. V was clipped by 1 base and J by 1 base, with 8 bases between them. This CDR3 has 15 residues. Per germline, CDR1 KGHSH and CDR2 LQKENI. The PCR employed 60 Vbeta primers together with 13 Jbeta primers. The method was immunoSEQ multiplex PCR; TCRdb's version includes in-frame clones alone and lacks a portion of them. The sample contains 77,000 or so clones, approximately 82% of which appear only once. This chain joins TRBV18 and TRBJ1-3; D remains unclear. The sequence was obtained from a man between 65 and 85 years old in good health and CMV-seropositive. Sequencing input: PBMCs. CDR3 in amino acids: CASSPQGESGNTIYF. The CDR3 region has the DNA TGTGCCAGCTCACCACAGGGAGAATCTGGAAACACCATATATTTT.